The 21 T cell receptor beta chains in this list originate from one sample, sequenced in a study of T cell responses to AZD1222 COVID-19 vaccine. Using immunoSEQ multiplex PCR, the repertoire was profiled, and TCRdb retains in-frame clones only, with some absent. The sample records around 200,000 clones, 85% to 95% being singletons. Here the sequenced sample was peripheral blood, taken 28 days after the second AZD1222 dose. These receptors were obtained from an adult who received the AZD1222 COVID-19 vaccine.

The chain employs TRBV5-1 and TRBJ1-2, with D possibly matching TRBD1 (6 bases). The CDR3 is 12 residues long. V was pared by 3 bases and J by 6 bases, with 9 bases between. Germline lookup yields CDR1 SGHRS and CDR2 YFSETQ. In DNA form, the CDR3 reads TGCGCCAGCAGCTACTCAGGGGATGGCTACACCTTC. Its protein product is CASSYSGDGYTF. The full variable domain, completed using reference TRBV5-1 and TRBJ1-2, is KAGVTQTPRYLIKTRGQQVTLSCSPISGHRSVSWYQQTPGQGLQFLFEYFSETQRNKGNFPGRFSGRQFSNSRSEMNVSTLELGDSALYLCASSYSGDGYTFGSGTRLTVV.

The rearrangement uses TRBV5-1 and TRBJ1-2, with 8 bases identical to TRBD1. Unmatched junction bases numbered 11, after V lost 4 bases and J lost 6 bases. This CDR3 has 15 amino acids. CDR1 is SGHRS and CDR2 is YFSETQ in the germline V gene. In DNA form, the CDR3 reads TGCGCCAGCAGCCCGGGCAGGGGGCTAGAGGATGGCTACACCTTC. This translates into CASSPGRGLEDGYTF.

A single count supports this clone. This chain connects TRBV7-9 to TRBJ2-5; no definite D call. CDR1 is SEHNR and CDR2 is FQNEAQ in the germline V gene (reference sequence). This CDR3 has 13 residues. V was clipped by 6 bases and J by 2 bases, with 10 bases between them. The CDR3 sequence: CASSDGLQETQYF. The CDR3 DNA follows: TGTGCCAGCAGTGACGGCCTACAAGAGACCCAGTACTTC.

The gene calls are TRBV27 and TRBJ2-2, with D perhaps matching TRBD1 or TRBD2 (6 bases each). In germline, CDR1 is MNHEY, CDR2 SMNVEV (reference sequence). The V and J ends lost 5 bases and 0 bases respectively, with 13 bases between them. This CDR3 is built from 16 residues. The CDR3 DNA sequence: TGTGCCAGCAGTACACAGGGAGGTGCGAACACCGGGGAGCTGTTTTTT. It specifies CASSTQGGANTGELFF.

The V and J genes are TRBV5-1 and TRBJ2-5; weak D call: TRBD2 (5 bases). The V end was cut by 6 bases, the J end by 5 bases, with 17 bases between. CDR1 and CDR2 from the germline V gene are SGHRS and YFSETQ. The CDR3 covers 14 residues. CDR3 DNA sequence: TGCGCCAGCACCACGCGGCTAGCCGGTGAGACCCAGTACTTC. It encodes CASTTRLAGETQYF.

This rearrangement joins TRBV2 to TRBJ2-7; D uncertain. The CDR3 is 12 residues long. V was cut by 2 bases and J by 4 bases, with 6 bases left in between. Germline V gives CDR1 SNHLY, CDR2 FYNNEI. CDR3 loop: CASSEHTYEQYF. In nucleotides, the CDR3 is TGTGCCAGCAGTGAACACACGTACGAGCAGTACTTC.

The V gene is TRBV2, the J gene TRBJ2-3; a possible D gene is TRBD2 (7 bases). The CDR3 is 14 residues long. The V end lost 6 bases, the J end lost 4 bases, and 14 bases lay between the germline ends. The germline V gene encodes CDR1 SNHLY and CDR2 FYNNEI. The CDR3, as DNA: TGTGCCAGCAGGTGGGGGGGCGGCCCAGATACGCAGTATTTT. Translating gives CASRWGGGPDTQYF. Looking up the rest from reference TRBV2 and TRBJ2-3 gives the full variable domain: EPEVTQTPSHQVTQMGQEVILRCVPISNHLYFYWYRQILGQKVEFLVSFYNNEISEKSEIFDDQFSVERPDGSNFTLKIRSTKLEDSAMYFCASRWGGGPDTQYFGPGTRLTVL.

The rearrangement joins TRBV6-2 or TRBV6-3 to TRBJ2-5, with 9 bases lining up with TRBD2. The CDR3 loop spans 16 amino acids. V lost 0 bases, J lost 4 bases, and 6 bases stayed unmatched. Germline V gene sequence: CDR1 MNHEY, CDR2 SVGEGT. Here the CDR3 reads CASSYSSGSFAETQYF. The DNA of the CDR3 is TGTGCCAGCAGTTACTCTAGCGGGAGCTTTGCAGAGACCCAGTACTTC.

J is TRBJ2-7 and V is TRBV10-3; possible D gene TRBD2, 6 bases. Trimming pared 10 bases from V and 2 bases from J, leaving 18 bases between. The CDR3 extends over 14 amino acids. Germline CDR1 and CDR2: ENHRY and SYGVKD. The CDR3 is CATRDSSRPYEQYF. The CDR3 region has the DNA TGTGCCACCAGGGACTCCTCCCGGCCCTACGAGCAGTACTTC.

The rearrangement links TRBV18 to TRBJ2-7; no clear D. Germline CDR1 KGHSH, CDR2 LQKENI. This CDR3 region has 11 residues. Deletions cut 2 bases from V and 3 bases from J, with 2 bases between. DNA of the CDR3: TGTGCCAGCTCACCAGACTACGAGCAGTACTTC. Its protein is CASSPDYEQYF.

V usage is TRBV9 and J usage is TRBJ1-2; D call uncertain. Germline CDR1 and CDR2: SGDLS and YYNGEE. Between the trimmed V and J ends, which lost 0 bases and 8 bases, there was a span of 11 bases. The CDR3 is made up of 13 amino acids. CDR3 protein: CASSVVEGGGYTF. In nucleotides, the CDR3 is TGTGCCAGCAGCGTAGTCGAGGGAGGGGGCTACACCTTC.

In this sample, this clone turned up a few times. The junction departs from the called germline gene at one end, perhaps through a read error. The V call is TRBV6-1, the J call TRBJ1-2; D gene uncertain. Germline CDR1 is MNHNS and CDR2 is SASEGT. The CDR3 totals 13 residues. The DNA for the CDR3 is TGTGCCAGCGGTGAAAGTTTTAACTATGGCTACACCTTC. This gives the protein CASGESFNYGYTF.

The V and J genes are TRBV2 and TRBJ1-2; D perhaps matches TRBD1 (5 bases). Germline-derived CDR1 and CDR2 are SNHLY and FYNNEI. There are 16 residues in the CDR3. The germline V and J ends were trimmed by 7 bases and 2 bases, with 20 bases remaining between them. CDR3 protein: CASTGYTGESNYGYTF. CDR3 nucleotides: TGTGCCAGCACCGGGTATACGGGGGAATCAAACTATGGCTACACCTTC.

DNA of the CDR3: TGTGCCAGCAGCACACGGCGGTTTGGGTCCTACGAGGAGCAGTACTTC. Its protein is CASSTRRFGSYEEQYF. The chain employs TRBV7-9 and TRBJ2-7; D unclear. CDR1 and CDR2 (germline): SEHNR, FQNEAQ (reference sequence). The CDR3 spans 16 residues. V lost 5 bases to trimming and J lost 7 bases, with 24 bases between them.

The chain combines TRBV27 with TRBJ2-2; D assignment may be TRBD1 or TRBD2 (5 bases each). The CDR3 has 14 residues. V lost 6 bases and J 4 bases, leaving 12 bases between the germline ends. Germline loops: CDR1 MNHEY, CDR2 SMNVEV (reference sequence). The CDR3 coding sequence is TGTGCCAGCAGGGGCCAGGGACCCACCGGGGAGCTGTTTTTT. Its protein is CASRGQGPTGELFF.

The CDR3 spells CATERADSNYGYTF. The CDR3 DNA follows: TGTGCCACCGAGCGGGCAGATAGTAACTATGGCTACACCTTC. This rearrangement joins TRBV2 to TRBJ1-2, with D unresolved. The germline CDR1 and CDR2 sequences are SNHLY and FYNNEI. Trimming removed 10 bases from V and 1 base from J, with 16 bases in between. The length of the CDR3 is 14 residues.

The chain recombines TRBV7-8 with TRBJ2-2, with D unresolved. Trimming shortened V by 4 bases and J by 0 bases, and 6 bases separated the two germline ends. There are 14 residues in the CDR3. Germline assignment: CDR1 SGHVS and CDR2 FQNEAQ. As DNA, the CDR3 is TGTGCCAGCAGCTCCGACACGAACACCGGGGAGCTGTTTTTT. It encodes CASSSDTNTGELFF.

V usage is TRBV7-2 and J usage is TRBJ2-7; possibly TRBD1 for D (5 bases). V lost 1 base to trimming and J lost 3 bases, with 22 bases between them. Germline CDR1 SGHTA, CDR2 FQGNSA. The CDR3 runs 18 residues. The CDR3 region has the DNA TGTGCCAGCAGCTTAGTAGTCCACCCAGGGTTGGTCCTCTACGAGCAGTACTTC. Protein product: CASSLVVHPGLVLYEQYF. The full variable domain, in which reference TRBV7-2 and TRBJ2-7 provide the parts outside the CDR3, is GAGVSQSPSNKVTEKGKDVELRCDPISGHTALYWYRQSLGQGLEFLIYFQGNSAPDKSGLPSDRFSAERTGGSVSTLTIQRTQQEDSAVYLCASSLVVHPGLVLYEQYFGPGTRLTVT.

This rearrangement joins TRBV27 to TRBJ2-1; TRBD2 might be the D (5 bases). V was shortened by 0 bases and J by 5 bases, with 23 bases between the two germline ends. The CDR3 has 19 amino acids. In germline, CDR1 is MNHEY, CDR2 SMNVEV (reference sequence). This CDR3 reads CASSLSVKRESSEDNEQFF. The CDR3 DNA is TGTGCCAGCAGTTTATCTGTAAAAAGAGAAAGTTCGGAGGACAATGAGCAGTTCTTC.

V and J are TRBV6-4 and TRBJ2-7; D is ambiguous. Germline CDR1 reads MRHNA; CDR2 reads SNTAGT. Trimming took off 0 bases at V and 5 bases at J, with 14 bases between the two ends. This CDR3 has 15 residues. CDR3 protein: CASSDSMHSRDEQYF. DNA for the CDR3: TGTGCCAGCAGTGACTCGATGCACTCCCGCGACGAGCAGTACTTC.

The genes are TRBV15 and TRBJ2-7, with 10 bases matching TRBD2. Trimming removed 1 base from V and 7 bases from J; junction bases left unmatched: 7. Germline V gene sequence: CDR1 LNHNV, CDR2 YYDKDF (reference sequence). The CDR3 extends over 15 amino acids. The CDR3 nucleotides read TGTGCCACCAGCAGAGCTAGCGGGGGCGGTTGGGAGCAGTACTTC. It encodes CATSRASGGGWEQYF.